This TCR beta chain comes out of a study of control samples from healthy donors and cancer patients. TCRdb's copy holds only in-frame clones and misses some; the assay was immunoSEQ multiplex PCR. Of roughly 6,000 clones in the sample, 84% are singletons; the top ten hold 7.1%. The trim removed 0 bases at V and 1 base at J, leaving 6 bases unmatched. The CDR3 covers 19 residues. Germline V gene sequence: CDR1 SGHRS, CDR2 YFSETQ. The chain uses TRBV5-1 and TRBJ2-6; 11 bases are a match to TRBD1. This clonotype was sampled from a female donor with lung cancer. The sequencing sample was made of formalin-fixed, paraffin-embedded tissue. For the CDR3, the DNA is TGCGCCAGCAGCTTGGTACCCGGGACAGGGGGTTCTGGGGCCAACGTCCTGACTTTC. Amino acids: CASSLVPGTGGSGANVLTF.